Following are 5 T cell receptor beta chains from one sample sequenced in a study of blood T cell repertoires in COVID-19. Method: immunoSEQ multiplex PCR; TCRdb's copy keeps in-frame clones and lacks some. The profile shows 55,000 to 80,000 clones, more than 60% of them singletons. The sequenced sample was peripheral blood. The receptors here all came from a man between 60 and 75 years old with acute or convalescent COVID-19.

The chain recombines TRBV19 with TRBJ1-5; TRBD1 agrees at 9 bases. J gave up 6 bases and V 6 bases, and 6 bases lay outside the gene matches. The CDR3 has 14 amino acids. CDR1 and CDR2 from the germline V gene are LNHDA and SQIVND (reference sequence). For the CDR3, the DNA is TGTGCCAGTAGGCCGGACAGGGGCTCTCAGCCCCAGCATTTT. It specifies CASRPDRGSQPQHF.

The chain couples TRBV28 to TRBJ1-2, with D unresolved. The CDR3 runs 13 residues. The V gene's germline CDR1 is MDHEN and CDR2 SYDVKM. Trimming removed 3 bases from V and 3 bases from J, with 8 bases in between. The DNA for the CDR3 is TGTGCCAGCAGTTTGGTTTCAGACTATGGCTACACCTTC. Its protein product is CASSLVSDYGYTF.

Written as DNA, the CDR3 is TGTGCCAGCAGCCAAGGCGCAGGGGTCGAGCAGTACTTC. It yields the protein CASSQGAGVEQYF. The chain recombines TRBV3-1 (or the pseudogene TRBV3-2) with TRBJ2-7; D might be TRBD1 (6 bases). Trimming took off 1 base at V and 6 bases at J, with 10 bases between the two ends. The germline gives CDR1 LGHDT, CDR2 YNNKEL (reference sequence). CDR3 length: 13 residues.

This clone was picked up a small number of times. The rearrangement uses TRBV6-2 or TRBV6-3 and TRBJ2-6; 7 nucleotides align to TRBD2. J gave up 2 bases and V 1 base, and 5 bases lay outside the gene matches. Germline V lookup: CDR1 MNHEY, CDR2 SVGEGT. This CDR3 spans 17 amino acids. This CDR3 reads CASSYLAGKPGANVLTF. Here the CDR3 DNA reads TGTGCCAGCAGTTACTTAGCGGGTAAACCTGGGGCCAACGTCCTGACTTTC.

The chain carries TRBV18 and TRBJ1-4, with a tentative D call TRBD1 (6 bases). Germline-derived CDR1 and CDR2 are KGHSH and LQKENI. The CDR3 extends over 15 amino acids. V lost 6 bases, J lost 4 bases, and 15 bases lay in between. CDR3 DNA: TGTGCCAGCTCGGCACCGGGACAACTTAATGAAAAACTGTTTTTT. Its translation is CASSAPGQLNEKLFF. The full variable domain, its missing parts supplied by reference TRBV18 and TRBJ1-4, is NAGVMQNPRHLVRRRGQEARLRCSPMKGHSHVYWYRQLPEEGLKFMVYLQKENIIDESGMPKERFSAEFPKEGPSILRIQQVVRGDSAAYFCASSAPGQLNEKLFFGSGTQLSVL.